This T cell receptor beta chain derives from a study of cytomegalovirus exposure and HLA in healthy donors. Vbeta (60) and Jbeta (13) primers were used in the PCR. The repertoire was sequenced with immunoSEQ multiplex PCR; TCRdb's copy has only in-frame clones and lacks some. This sample has some 130,000 clones, with around 77% found just once. Per the germline V gene, CDR1 is MNHEY and CDR2 is SMNVEV (reference sequence). V was clipped by 8 bases and J by 2 bases; unmatched bases: 5. This CDR3 contains 13 residues. Sequenced sample: PBMCs. The chain has TRBV27 and TRBJ1-1; TRBD1 matches at 7 bases. The receptor was derived from a woman aged 60-70 years in good health and CMV-seronegative. This chain's CDR3 is CASGTVYNTEAFF. The CDR3, as DNA: TGTGCCAGCGGGACAGTGTATAACACTGAAGCTTTCTTT.